Given below is one TCR beta chain in context. Its cognate antigen is unknown. The CDR3 loop spans 16 amino acids. Germline CDR1 MNHEY, CDR2 SMNVEV (reference sequence). The ends were cut back, 3 bases at V and 3 bases at J, with 15 bases in the middle. Donors came from a validation cohort of over a hundred subjects, distinct from the first 666-subject cohort. The data were obtained in a study of cytomegalovirus exposure and HLA in healthy donors. The table came from immunoSEQ multiplex PCR; TCRdb's copy has only in-frame clones and leaves some out. Of approximately 160,000 clones listed, about nine tenths are singletons. Notes on the study in general: The classifier was said to identify cytomegalovirus status with high specificity and sensitivity. Most TCR sequences showed up rarely, but some public TCRs showed up in many donors.

The sample comprised PBMCs. The TCR originated in a woman aged 18 to 35 in good health and CMV-seropositive. This rearrangement joins TRBV27 to TRBJ2-1; weak D call: TRBD2 (5 bases). Here the CDR3 DNA reads TGTGCCAGCAGTTTGTCGACCGGGATTGGCTACAATGAGCAGTTCTTC. It is translated as CASSLSTGIGYNEQFF.